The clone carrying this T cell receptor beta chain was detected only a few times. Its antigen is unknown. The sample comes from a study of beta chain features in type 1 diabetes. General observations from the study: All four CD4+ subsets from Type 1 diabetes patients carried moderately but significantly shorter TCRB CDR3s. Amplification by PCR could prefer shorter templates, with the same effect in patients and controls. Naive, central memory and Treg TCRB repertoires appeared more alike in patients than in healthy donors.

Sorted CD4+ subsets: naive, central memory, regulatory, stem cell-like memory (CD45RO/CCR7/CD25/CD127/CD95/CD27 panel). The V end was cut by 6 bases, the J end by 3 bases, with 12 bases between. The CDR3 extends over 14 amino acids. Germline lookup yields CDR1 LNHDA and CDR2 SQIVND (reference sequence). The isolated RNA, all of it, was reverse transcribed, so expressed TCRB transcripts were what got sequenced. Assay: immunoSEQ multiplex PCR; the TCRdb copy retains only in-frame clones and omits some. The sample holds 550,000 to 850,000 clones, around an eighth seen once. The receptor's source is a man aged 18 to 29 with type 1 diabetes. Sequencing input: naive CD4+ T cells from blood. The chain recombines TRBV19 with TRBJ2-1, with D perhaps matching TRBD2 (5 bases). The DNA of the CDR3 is TGTGCCAGTAGAGCGGTTTTGGACTACAATGAGCAGTTCTTC. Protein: CASRAVLDYNEQFF.